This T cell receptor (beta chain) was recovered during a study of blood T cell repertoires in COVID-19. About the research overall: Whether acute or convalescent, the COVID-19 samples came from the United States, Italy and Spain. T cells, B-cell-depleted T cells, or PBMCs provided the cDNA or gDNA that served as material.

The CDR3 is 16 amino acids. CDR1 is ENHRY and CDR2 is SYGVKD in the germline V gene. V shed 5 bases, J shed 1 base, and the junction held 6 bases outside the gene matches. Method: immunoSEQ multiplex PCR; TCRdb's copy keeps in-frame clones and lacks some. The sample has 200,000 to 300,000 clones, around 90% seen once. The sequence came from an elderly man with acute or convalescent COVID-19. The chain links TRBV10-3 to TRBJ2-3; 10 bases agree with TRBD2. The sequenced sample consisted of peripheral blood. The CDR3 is CAISYSGGLGTDTQYF. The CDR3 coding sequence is TGTGCCATCAGTTATAGCGGGGGGTTGGGCACAGATACGCAGTATTTT.